Here is one T cell receptor beta chain with its context. Its antigen is currently unknown. This sample is drawn from a study of T cells after yellow fever vaccination. Broader study findings: The study noted that FACS-sorted repertoires could contain abundant clonotypes contaminating from the bulk population. Most clones from primary vaccination resurfaced after the booster (around 95% CD4, around 91% CD8). A faster peak, day 5 versus 15, was reached by the weaker secondary response.

Researchers made TCR cDNA using 5'RACE template switching, and this step added a universal primer site and UMIs. TCRdb recomputed calls from the 5' RACE reads with MiXCR, one row per CDR3 protein. The data show hundreds of thousands of distinct CDR3 sequences, approximately 13% seen once. CDR3 length equals 17 residues. The germline V gene has CDR1 DFQATT and CDR2 SNEGSKA (reference sequence). The V segment lost 4 bases and the J segment 2 bases; nucleotides outside the gene matches: 14. The chain couples TRBV20-1 to TRBJ2-3, with 8 bases that match TRBD2. The receptor comes from a man between 25 and 39 years old who received the YFV17D yellow fever vaccine. The specimen comprised PBMCs, sampled on the day of the yellow fever booster vaccination. CDR3 DNA sequence: TGCAGTGCTACCTCCCCGGGGGTAGCGGGATTCACAGATACGCAGTATTTT. Its translation is CSATSPGVAGFTDTQYF.